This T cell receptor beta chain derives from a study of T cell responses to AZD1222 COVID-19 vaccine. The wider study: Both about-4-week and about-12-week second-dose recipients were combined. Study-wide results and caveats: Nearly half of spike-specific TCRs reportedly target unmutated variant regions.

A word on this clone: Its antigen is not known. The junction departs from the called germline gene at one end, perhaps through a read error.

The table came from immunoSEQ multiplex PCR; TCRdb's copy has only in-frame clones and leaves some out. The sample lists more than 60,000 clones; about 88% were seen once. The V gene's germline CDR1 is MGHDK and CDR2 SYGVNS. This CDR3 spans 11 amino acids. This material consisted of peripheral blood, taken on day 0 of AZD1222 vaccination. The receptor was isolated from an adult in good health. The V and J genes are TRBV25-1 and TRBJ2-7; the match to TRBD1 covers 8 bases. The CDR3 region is CASSVVGQVHF. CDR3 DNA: TGTGCCAGCAGTGTTGTGGGACAGGTACACTTC.